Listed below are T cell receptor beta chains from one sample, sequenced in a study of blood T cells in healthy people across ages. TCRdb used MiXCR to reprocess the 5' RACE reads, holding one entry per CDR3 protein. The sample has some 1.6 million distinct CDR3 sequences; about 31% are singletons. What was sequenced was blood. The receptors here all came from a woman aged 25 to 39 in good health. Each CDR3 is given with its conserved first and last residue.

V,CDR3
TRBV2,CASSEALTSGRHWNEQFF
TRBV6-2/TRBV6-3,CASSYPSPGANYGYTF
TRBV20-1,CGFNPTGTTKNIQYF
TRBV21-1,CASSLALAGGPANTGELFF
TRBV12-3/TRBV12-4,CACSLGAVGGYTF
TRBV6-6,CASRSLAGYNEQFF
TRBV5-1,CASSQGPSGSHEQYF
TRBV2,CASSVRDTQETQYF
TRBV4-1,CASSQDDPRSASGWNGQYF
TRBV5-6,CASSLELRQETQYF
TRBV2,CASTRTDTQYF
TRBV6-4,CASSDSIGDEQFF
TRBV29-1,CSVVQWGGAGEQYF
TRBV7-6,CASSLRTVDEQFF
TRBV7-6,CASSVIPNTGELFF
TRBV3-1,CASSQDLGAFTSYEQYF
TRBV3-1,CASSRRTSRTDTQYF
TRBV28,CASSSREFNYGYTF
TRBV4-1,CASSQDGAGPEAFF
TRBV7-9,CASSSGLVRNYEQYF
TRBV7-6,CASSTLSGTGDEKLFF
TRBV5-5,CASSLLSGGGETQYF
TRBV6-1,CATLDWTDTQYF
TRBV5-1,CASSLEGLAGSTYEQYF
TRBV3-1,CASSHGRQGGEAKNIQYF
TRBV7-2,CASSWGLAGGHQTDGDEQYF
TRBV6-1,CASSEVYSNQPQHF
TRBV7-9,CASSSPMGARGLNIQYF
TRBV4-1,CASSQALGTGVNEQFF
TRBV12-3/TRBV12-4,CASSSPPRSGGALEQFF
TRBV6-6,CASSSRDSHYEQYF
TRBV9,CASSAQGAGSYGYTF
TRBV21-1,CASSRLAAGMWGYTF
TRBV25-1,CASSEGRGINTGELFF
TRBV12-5,CASAWGPGETQYF
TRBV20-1,CSATYNRDLNLDNEQFF
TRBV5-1,CASSSGQGSGDTQYF
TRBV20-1,CSARGIQGHHYGYTF
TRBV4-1,CASSQDHPPQGQDTQYF
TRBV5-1,CASSSSGQGPYNEQFF